This entry concerns a single T cell receptor beta chain. Its cognate antigen has yet to be identified. It has no much larger one-base neighbor in the sample; base qualities were not kept. The receptor library was made with the immunoSEQ multiplex PCR assay. The authors' analysis ran thus. A statistical classification framework was built to diagnose cytomegalovirus status from the catalog of TCR beta chain sequences. TCRdb re-hosts the immuneACCESS table, in-frame sequences only. Its copies lack some clones; in the studies checked, an unresolved V gene accounts for under half of them, and the cause for the rest is not known. The DNA gave D and trimming, while V, J and clone size come from that table. This sample has some 200,000 clones in its table, and around nine tenths of those were observed once. The top ten clonotypes cover 6% to 8% of the sample. The donors were included in the validation cohort of 130 or so subjects, a group kept apart from the 666-subject first cohort.

This sample is part of a study of cytomegalovirus exposure and HLA in healthy donors (dated by TCRdb to the late 2010s). For context, the study as a whole: A later analysis indicated that the roughly 130 validation repertoires were generated on the platform also employed for the approximately 670 repertoires of the first cohort. The study aimed to test whether signatures of past pathogen exposure could be identified by cataloging public T cell receptors. The study combined high-throughput TCR immunosequencing, statistical association of individual TCRs with disease status, and machine learning to predict cytomegalovirus infection status. In addition to the first cohort of roughly 670 subjects, a separate validation cohort of 100 to 150 different subjects was used.

Broad study findings and their caveats: In vitro tests confirmed that a few of the cytomegalovirus-associated TCR beta chains recognize cytomegalovirus antigens. While some public TCRs were present in many individuals, most TCR sequences turned up only very rarely across donors. A later analysis lacked HLA typing for the validation cohort, so it scored co-occurrence in that cohort across all 110 or so repertoires. A later analysis found that TCRs clustered in the first cohort also tended to co-occur in the approximately 120 validation repertoires, with 94% of cluster scores above 0. A total of 164 TCR beta chains were listed by the study as associated with cytomegalovirus. The authors suggested that the approach could potentially be extended to other disease states and immunological phenotypes. In both the original and validation cohorts, the classifier was reported to diagnose cytomegalovirus status with high specificity and sensitivity.

A distance of 10 bases separates the germline ends of V and J, which lose 3 bases and 1 base respectively. Per the germline V gene, SGHRS is the CDR1 and YFSETQ is the CDR2. Its CDR3 holds 14 amino acids, cysteine through phenylalanine. Of all the DNA, just the CDR3 is kept, 42 bases in frame from base 1. This clonotype originated in a man aged 30-40 years in good health and CMV-seropositive. The sequencing input was PBMCs. This chain is built from TRBV5-1 and TRBJ1-2; the D gene identity is not certain. This receptor carries the CDR3 CASSSQTGNYGYTF. Here is the DNA: TGCGCCAGCAGCTCACAGACCGGTAACTATGGCTACACCTTC.